This TCR beta chain comes out of a study of neoadjuvant anti-PD-1 for oral cavity cancer. Study details: Patients without progression received a fourth nivolumab dose around day 43, then surgical resection on days 50-56.

Assay: immunoSEQ multiplex PCR; the TCRdb copy retains only in-frame clones and omits some. The sample includes some 14,000 clones, about 70% of them seen just once. Cohort: HPV-negative, locally advanced oral cavity squamous cell carcinoma patients. Of note for this clone: As yet, its antigen is unknown.

Trimming removed 3 bases from V and 6 bases from J, with 21 bases in between. The germline V gene has CDR1 LNHDA and CDR2 SQIVND (reference sequence). The CDR3 extends over 17 amino acids. Whole-study results and caveats: Treg/Th17 ratio rose with pretreatment blood and fell with post-treatment tumor TCRbeta clonality. Only a few patients per response group were TCR-analyzed; validation needed.

The rearrangement links TRBV19 to TRBJ2-1; D may be TRBD1 or TRBD2 (5 bases each). This receptor was obtained from a person aged 35-79 years with oral cavity squamous cell carcinoma. The specimen comprised PBMCs, sampled before nivolumab (anti-PD-1) treatment. The CDR3, as DNA: TGTGCCAGTAGTATTAGGGACCGTCTTAAGGTCGGCAATGAGCAGTTCTTC. Translated: CASSIRDRLKVGNEQFF.